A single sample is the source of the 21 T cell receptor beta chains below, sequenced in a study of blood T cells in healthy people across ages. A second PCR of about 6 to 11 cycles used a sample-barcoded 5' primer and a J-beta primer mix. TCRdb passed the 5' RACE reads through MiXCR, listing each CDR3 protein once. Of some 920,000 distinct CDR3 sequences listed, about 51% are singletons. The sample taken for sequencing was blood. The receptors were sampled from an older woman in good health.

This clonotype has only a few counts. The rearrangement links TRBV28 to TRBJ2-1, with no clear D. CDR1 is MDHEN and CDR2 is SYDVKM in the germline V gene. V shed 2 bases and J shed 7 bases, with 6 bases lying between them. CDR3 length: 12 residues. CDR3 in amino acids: CASSLTWNEQFF. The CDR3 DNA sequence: TGTGCCAGCAGTTTAACTTGGAATGAGCAGTTCTTC.

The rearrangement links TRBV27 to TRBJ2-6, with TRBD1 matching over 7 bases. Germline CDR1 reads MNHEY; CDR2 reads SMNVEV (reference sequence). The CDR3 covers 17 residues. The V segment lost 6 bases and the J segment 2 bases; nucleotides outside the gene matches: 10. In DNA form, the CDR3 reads TGTGCCAGCAGGCCGAGACAGGGATGGGCTGGGGCCAACGTCCTGACTTTC. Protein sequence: CASRPRQGWAGANVLTF.

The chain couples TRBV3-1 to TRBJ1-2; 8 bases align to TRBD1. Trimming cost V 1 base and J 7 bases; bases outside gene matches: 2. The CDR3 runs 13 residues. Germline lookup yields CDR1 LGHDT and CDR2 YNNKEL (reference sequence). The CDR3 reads CASSQVGTGGYTF. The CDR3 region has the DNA TGTGCCAGCAGCCAAGTGGGGACAGGTGGCTACACCTTC.

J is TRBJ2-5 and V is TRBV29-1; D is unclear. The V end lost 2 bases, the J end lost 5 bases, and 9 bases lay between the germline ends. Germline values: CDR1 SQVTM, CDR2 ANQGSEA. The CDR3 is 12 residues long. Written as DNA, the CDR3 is TGCAGCGTTGAACCGGGCGCCGAGACCCAGTACTTC. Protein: CSVEPGAETQYF.

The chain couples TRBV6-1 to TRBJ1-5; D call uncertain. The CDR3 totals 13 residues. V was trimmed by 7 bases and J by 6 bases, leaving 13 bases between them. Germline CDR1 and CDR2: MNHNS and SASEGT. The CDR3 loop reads CASNYIQIQPQHF. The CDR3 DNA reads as TGTGCCAGCAATTACATCCAAATTCAGCCCCAGCATTTT.

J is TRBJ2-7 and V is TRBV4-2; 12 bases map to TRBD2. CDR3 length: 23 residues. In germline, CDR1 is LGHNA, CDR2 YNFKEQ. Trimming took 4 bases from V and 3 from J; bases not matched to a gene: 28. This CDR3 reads CASSRSTMIPGLAGAEADYEQYF. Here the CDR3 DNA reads TGTGCCAGCAGCCGATCAACGATGATCCCGGGACTAGCGGGCGCCGAGGCGGACTACGAGCAGTACTTC.

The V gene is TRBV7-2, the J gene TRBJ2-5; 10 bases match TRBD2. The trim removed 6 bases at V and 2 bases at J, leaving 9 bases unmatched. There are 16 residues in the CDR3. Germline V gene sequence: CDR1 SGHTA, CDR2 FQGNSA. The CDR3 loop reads CASSFPGTSEQETQYF. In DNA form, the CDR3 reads TGTGCCAGCAGTTTTCCCGGGACTAGCGAACAAGAGACCCAGTACTTC.

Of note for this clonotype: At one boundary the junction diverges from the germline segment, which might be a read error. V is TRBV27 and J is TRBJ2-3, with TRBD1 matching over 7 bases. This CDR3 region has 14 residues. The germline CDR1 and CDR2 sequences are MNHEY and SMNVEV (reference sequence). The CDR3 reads CASSFDRVADTQYF. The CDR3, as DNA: TGCGCCAGCAGTTTTGACAGGGTGGCAGATACGCAGTATTTT.

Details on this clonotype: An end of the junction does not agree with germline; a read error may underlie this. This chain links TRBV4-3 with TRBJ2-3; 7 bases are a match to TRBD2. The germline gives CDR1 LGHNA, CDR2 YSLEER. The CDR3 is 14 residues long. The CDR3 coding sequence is TGCGCCAGCAGTCAAGGGACGGGGGGAGATACGCAGTATTTT. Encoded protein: CASSQGTGGDTQYF.

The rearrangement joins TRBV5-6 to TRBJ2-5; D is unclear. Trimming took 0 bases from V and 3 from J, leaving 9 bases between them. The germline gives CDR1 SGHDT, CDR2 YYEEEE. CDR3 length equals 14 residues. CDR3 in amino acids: CASSLAGIEETQYF. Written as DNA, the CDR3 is TGTGCCAGCAGCTTGGCTGGGATAGAAGAGACCCAGTACTTC.

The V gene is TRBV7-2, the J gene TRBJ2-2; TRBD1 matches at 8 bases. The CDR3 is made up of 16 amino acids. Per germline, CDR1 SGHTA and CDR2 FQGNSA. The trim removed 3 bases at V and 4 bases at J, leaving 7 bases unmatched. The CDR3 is CASSFKTGAFTGELFF. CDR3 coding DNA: TGTGCCAGCAGCTTCAAGACAGGGGCGTTCACCGGGGAGCTGTTTTTT.

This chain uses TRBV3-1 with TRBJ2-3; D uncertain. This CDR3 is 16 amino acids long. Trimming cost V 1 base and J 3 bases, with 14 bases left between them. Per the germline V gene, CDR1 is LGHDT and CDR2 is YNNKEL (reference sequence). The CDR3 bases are TGTGCCAGCAGCCAAGCAGTTGGTTCAGTTACAGATACGCAGTATTTT. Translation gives CASSQAVGSVTDTQYF.

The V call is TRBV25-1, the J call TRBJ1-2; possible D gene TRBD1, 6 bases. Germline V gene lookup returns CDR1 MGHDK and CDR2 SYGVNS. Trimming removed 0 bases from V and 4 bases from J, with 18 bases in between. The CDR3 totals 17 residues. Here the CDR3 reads CASSEYWRTADVYGYTF. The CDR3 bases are TGTGCCAGCAGTGAATATTGGCGGACAGCTGACGTCTATGGCTACACCTTC.

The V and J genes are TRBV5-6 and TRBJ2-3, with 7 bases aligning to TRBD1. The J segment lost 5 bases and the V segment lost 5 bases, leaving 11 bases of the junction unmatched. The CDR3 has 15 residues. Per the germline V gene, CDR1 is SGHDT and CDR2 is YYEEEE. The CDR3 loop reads CASRRQGWRLDTQYF. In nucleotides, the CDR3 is TGTGCCAGCAGGAGACAGGGCTGGAGATTAGATACGCAGTATTTT.

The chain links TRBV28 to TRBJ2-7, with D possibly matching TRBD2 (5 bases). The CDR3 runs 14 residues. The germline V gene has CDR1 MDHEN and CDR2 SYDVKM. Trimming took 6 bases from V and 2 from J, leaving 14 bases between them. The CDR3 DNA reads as TGTGCCAGCAGCCCAGTCGGGAAAGCCTACGAGCAGTACTTC. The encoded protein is CASSPVGKAYEQYF.

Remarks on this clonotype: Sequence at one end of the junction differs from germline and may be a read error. The CDR3 protein is CASSGTGYGCTF. In nucleotides, the CDR3 is TGTGCCAGCAGTGGGACAGGCTATGGCTGCACCTTC. The chain couples TRBV6-6 to TRBJ1-2, with TRBD1 matching 8 bases. CDR3 length: 12 residues. The germline gives CDR1 MNHNY, CDR2 SVGAGI (reference sequence).

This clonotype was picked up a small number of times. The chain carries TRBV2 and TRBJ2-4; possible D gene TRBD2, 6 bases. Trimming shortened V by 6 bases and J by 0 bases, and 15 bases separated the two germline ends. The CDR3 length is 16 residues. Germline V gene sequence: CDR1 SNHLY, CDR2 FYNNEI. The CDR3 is CASRTSSTLAKNIQYF. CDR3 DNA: TGTGCCAGCAGAACTAGCAGCACTCTAGCCAAAAACATTCAGTACTTC.

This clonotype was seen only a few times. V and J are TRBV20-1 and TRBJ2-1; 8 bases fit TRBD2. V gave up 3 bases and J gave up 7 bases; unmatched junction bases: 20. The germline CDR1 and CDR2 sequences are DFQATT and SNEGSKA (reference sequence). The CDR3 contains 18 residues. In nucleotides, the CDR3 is TGCAGTGCTAGGCCCAAACCTAGCGGGCCTAGGGGTGTGAATGAGCAGTTCTTC. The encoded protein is CSARPKPSGPRGVNEQFF.

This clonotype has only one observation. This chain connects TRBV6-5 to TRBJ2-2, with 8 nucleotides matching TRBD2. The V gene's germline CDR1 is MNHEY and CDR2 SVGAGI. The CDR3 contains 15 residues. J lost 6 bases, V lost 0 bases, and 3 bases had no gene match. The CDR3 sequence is CASSYSSGGPGELFF. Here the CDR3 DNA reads TGTGCCAGCAGTTACTCAAGCGGGGGTCCCGGGGAGCTGTTTTTT.

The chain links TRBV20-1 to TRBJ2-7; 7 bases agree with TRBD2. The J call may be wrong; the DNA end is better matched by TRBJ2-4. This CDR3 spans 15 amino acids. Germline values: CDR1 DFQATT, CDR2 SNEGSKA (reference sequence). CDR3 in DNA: TGCAGTGCTAGAGGCCGGGCGGGAGCAGCAAACATTCAGTACTTC. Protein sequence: CSARGRAGAANIQYF.

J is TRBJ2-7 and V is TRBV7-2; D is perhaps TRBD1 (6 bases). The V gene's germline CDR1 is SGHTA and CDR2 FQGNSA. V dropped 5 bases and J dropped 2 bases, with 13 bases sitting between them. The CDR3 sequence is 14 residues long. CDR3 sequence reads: CASSPKRQAYEQYF. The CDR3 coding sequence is TGTGCCAGCAGCCCTAAACGACAGGCCTACGAGCAGTACTTC.